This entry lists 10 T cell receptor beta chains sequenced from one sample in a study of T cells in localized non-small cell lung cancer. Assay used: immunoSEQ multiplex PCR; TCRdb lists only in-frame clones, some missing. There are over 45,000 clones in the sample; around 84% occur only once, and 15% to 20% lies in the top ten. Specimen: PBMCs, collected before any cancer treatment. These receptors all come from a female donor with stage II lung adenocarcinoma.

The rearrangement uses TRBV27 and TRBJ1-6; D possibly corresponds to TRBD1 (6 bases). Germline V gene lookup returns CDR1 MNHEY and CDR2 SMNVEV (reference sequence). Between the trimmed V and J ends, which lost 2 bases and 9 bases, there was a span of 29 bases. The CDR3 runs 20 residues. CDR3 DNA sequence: TGTGCCAGCAGTTTACGGTTCCCTCTTACGGGGGGCGATTTGCTTTCACCCCTCCACTTT. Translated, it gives CASSLRFPLTGGDLLSPLHF.

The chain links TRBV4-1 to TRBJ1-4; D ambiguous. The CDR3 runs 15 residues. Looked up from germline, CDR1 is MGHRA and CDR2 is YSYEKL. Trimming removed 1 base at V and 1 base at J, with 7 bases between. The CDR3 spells CASSQGAETNEKLFF. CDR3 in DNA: TGCGCCAGCAGCCAAGGGGCAGAAACTAATGAAAAACTGTTTTTT.

CDR3 DNA sequence: TGTGCCAGCAGCTTAGCACGGGGCTACGAGCAGTACTTC. Amino acid sequence: CASSLARGYEQYF. The V call is TRBV7-9, the J call TRBJ2-7, with D maybe TRBD2 (5 bases). The CDR3 totals 13 residues. V was clipped by 0 bases and J by 3 bases, with 6 bases between them. Per the germline V gene, CDR1 is SEHNR and CDR2 is FQNEAQ (reference sequence).

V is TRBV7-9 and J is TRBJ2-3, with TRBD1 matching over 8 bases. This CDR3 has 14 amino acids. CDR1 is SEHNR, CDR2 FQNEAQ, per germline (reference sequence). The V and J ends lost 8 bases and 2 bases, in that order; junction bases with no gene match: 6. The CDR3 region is CASAPGQATDTQYF. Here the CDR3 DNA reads TGTGCCAGCGCACCGGGACAGGCCACAGATACGCAGTATTTT.

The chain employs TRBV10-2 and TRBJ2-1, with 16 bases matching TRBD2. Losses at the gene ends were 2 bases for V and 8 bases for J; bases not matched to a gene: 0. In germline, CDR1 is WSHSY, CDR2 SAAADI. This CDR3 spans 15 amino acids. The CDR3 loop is CASSEGTSGGDEQFF. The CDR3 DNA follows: TGCGCCAGCAGTGAGGGGACTAGCGGGGGGGATGAGCAGTTCTTC.

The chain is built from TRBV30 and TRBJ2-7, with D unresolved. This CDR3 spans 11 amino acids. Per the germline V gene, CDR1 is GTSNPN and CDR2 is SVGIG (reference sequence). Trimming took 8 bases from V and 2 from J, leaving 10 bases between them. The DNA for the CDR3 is TGTGCCATGGATCCTCCCTACGAGCAGTACTTC. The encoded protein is CAMDPPYEQYF.

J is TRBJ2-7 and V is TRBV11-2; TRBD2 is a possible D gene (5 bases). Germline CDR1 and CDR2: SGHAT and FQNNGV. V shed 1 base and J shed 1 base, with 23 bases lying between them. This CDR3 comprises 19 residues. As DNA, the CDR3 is TGTGCCAGCAGCTTAGTTCGAGGGTGGTTGGGCGACGTATCCTACGAGCAGTACTTC. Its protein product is CASSLVRGWLGDVSYEQYF. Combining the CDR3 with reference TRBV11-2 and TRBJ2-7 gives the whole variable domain EAGVAQSPRYKIIEKRQSVAFWCNPISGHATLYWYQQILGQGPKLLIQFQNNGVVDDSQLPKDRFSAERLKGVDSTLKIQPAKLEDSAVYLCASSLVRGWLGDVSYEQYFGPGTRLTVT.

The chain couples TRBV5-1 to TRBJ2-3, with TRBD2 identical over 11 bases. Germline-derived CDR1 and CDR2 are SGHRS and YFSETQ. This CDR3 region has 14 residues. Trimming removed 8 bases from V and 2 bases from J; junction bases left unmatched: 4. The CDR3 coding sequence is TGCGCCAGTTTACTAGCGGGGGACACAGATACGCAGTATTTT. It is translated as CASLLAGDTDTQYF. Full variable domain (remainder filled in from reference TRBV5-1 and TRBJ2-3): KAGVTQTPRYLIKTRGQQVTLSCSPISGHRSVSWYQQTPGQGLQFLFEYFSETQRNKGNFPGRFSGRQFSNSRSEMNVSTLELGDSALYLCASLLAGDTDTQYFGPGTRLTVL.

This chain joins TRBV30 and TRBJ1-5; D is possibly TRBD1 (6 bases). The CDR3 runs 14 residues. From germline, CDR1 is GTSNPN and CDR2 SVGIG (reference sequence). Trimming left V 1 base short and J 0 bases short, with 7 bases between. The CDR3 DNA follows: TGTGCCTGGAGTGGGACAGTTAGCAATCAGCCCCAGCATTTT. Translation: CAWSGTVSNQPQHF.

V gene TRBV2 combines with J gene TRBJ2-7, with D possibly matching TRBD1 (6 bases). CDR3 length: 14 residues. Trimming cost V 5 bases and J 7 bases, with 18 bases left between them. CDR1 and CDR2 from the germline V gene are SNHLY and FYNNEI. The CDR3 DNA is TGTGCCAGCAGTAGGGACAAGGGGTCGCGGGAGCAGTACTTC. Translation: CASSRDKGSREQYF.